These T cell receptor beta chains were read from a single sample in a study of OX40 agonist ivuxolimab in advanced cancers. Clones were read by immunoSEQ multiplex PCR, and TCRdb kept only the in-frame ones, dropping some. The sample records 45,000 to 50,000 clones, about 93% being singletons. This specimen was CD4+ or CD8+ T cells sorted from blood, taken in a trial of the OX40 agonist ivuxolimab. These receptor sequences come from an adult with an advanced solid tumor such as melanoma, head and neck, liver or kidney cancer. CDR3s include the opening cysteine and the closing phenylalanine or tryptophan. A D gene is named only where the DNA matches it firmly. Part of the rows lack a size; the others show once, few, many or a class for expanded clones.

CDR3 protein: CASRDGDQGQGDEQYF
CDR3 DNA: TGTGCCAGCAGGGATGGAGACCAGGGACAGGGGGACGAGCAGTACTTC
J gene: TRBJ2-7
clone size: .
D gene: TRBD1
V gene: TRBV27

CDR3 protein: CASSGTGVLYNSPLHF
CDR3 DNA: TGTGCCAGCAGTGGGACAGGAGTACTCTATAATTCACCCCTCCACTTT
J gene: TRBJ1-6
clone size: .
D gene: TRBD1
V gene: TRBV6-1

CDR3 protein: CAPAQSGTEAFF
CDR3 DNA: TGTGCCCCAGCACAGTCTGGGACTGAAGCTTTCTTT
J gene: TRBJ1-1
clone size: .
D gene: .
V gene: TRBV5-6

CDR3 protein: CASSYGSGSTGELFF
CDR3 DNA: TGTGCCAGCAGTTACGGTAGCGGCTCCACCGGGGAGCTGTTTTTT
J gene: TRBJ2-2
clone size: .
D gene: .
V gene: TRBV6-5

CDR3 protein: CASRRRGDRVGGYTF
CDR3 DNA: TGTGCCAGCAGACGAAGGGGGGACAGGGTAGGAGGCTACACCTTC
J gene: TRBJ1-2
clone size: .
D gene: TRBD1
V gene: TRBV6-5

CDR3 protein: CASSFGAGGGDYGYTF
CDR3 DNA: TGTGCCAGCAGCTTCGGGGCGGGGGGAGGTGACTATGGCTACACCTTC
J gene: TRBJ1-2
clone size: .
D gene: .
V gene: TRBV7-2

CDR3 protein: CASSQDLASPEAFF
CDR3 DNA: TGTGCCAGCAGCCAAGATTTGGCATCCCCTGAAGCTTTCTTT
J gene: TRBJ1-1
clone size: .
D gene: .
V gene: TRBV4-2

CDR3 protein: CASSPGTGGGIGYGYTF
CDR3 DNA: TGTGCCAGCTCACCTGGGACAGGGGGCGGAATCGGCTATGGCTACACCTTC
J gene: TRBJ1-2
clone size: .
D gene: TRBD1
V gene: TRBV18

CDR3 protein: CASSQGGVATF
CDR3 DNA: TGCGCCAGCAGCCAAGGAGGGGTCGCCACCTTC
J gene: TRBJ1-2
clone size: .
D gene: .
V gene: TRBV4-1

CDR3 protein: CASSYPRGSGGEDTQYF
CDR3 DNA: TGTGCCAGCAGCTACCCTCGGGGTAGCGGGGGTGAAGATACGCAGTATTTT
J gene: TRBJ2-3
clone size: .
D gene: TRBD2
V gene: TRBV7-9

CDR3 protein: CASSPEGLAGQETQYF
CDR3 DNA: TGTGCCAGCAGCCCCGAGGGGCTAGCGGGGCAAGAGACCCAGTACTTC
J gene: TRBJ2-5
clone size: .
D gene: TRBD2
V gene: TRBV27

CDR3 protein: CASTPGGATYNEQFF
CDR3 DNA: TGTGCCAGCACTCCCGGGGGGGCTACCTACAATGAGCAGTTCTTC
J gene: TRBJ2-1
clone size: .
D gene: TRBD2
V gene: TRBV27

CDR3 protein: CASSEFPVRGTEAFF
CDR3 DNA: TGTGCCAGCAGTGAATTTCCGGTCAGAGGGACTGAAGCTTTCTTT
J gene: TRBJ1-1
clone size: .
D gene: .
V gene: TRBV6-4

CDR3 protein: CAISDSGTGGRTDTQYF
CDR3 DNA: TGTGCCATCAGTGATTCGGGGACAGGGGGACGCACAGATACGCAGTATTTT
J gene: TRBJ2-3
clone size: .
D gene: TRBD1
V gene: TRBV10-3

CDR3 protein: CASSTRDRVLNEQFF
CDR3 DNA: TGTGCCAGCAGCACTAGGGACAGGGTACTCAATGAGCAGTTCTTC
J gene: TRBJ2-1
clone size: once
D gene: TRBD1
V gene: TRBV9